These 14 T cell receptor beta chains were sequenced from one sample in a study of long-term antiretroviral therapy in people with HIV. The libraries were made with immunoSEQ v3.0 at survey level. Method: immunoSEQ multiplex PCR; TCRdb's copy keeps in-frame clones and lacks some. The profile shows fewer than 40,000 clones, roughly 83% of them singletons. The material sequenced was unsorted PBMCs, taken 1.9 years after starting antiretroviral therapy. Source of these receptors: a man aged 18 to 30 with HIV.

The CDR3 nucleotides read TGTGCCACCAGCAGAGATATCCAGGGCGGTGGCTACACCTTC. Translating it yields CATSRDIQGGGYTF. The chain uses TRBV15 and TRBJ1-2, with D tentatively TRBD1 (5 bases). The CDR3 is made up of 14 amino acids. Trimming pared 0 bases from V and 7 bases from J, leaving 12 bases between. Germline assignment: CDR1 LNHNV and CDR2 YYDKDF (reference sequence).

V and J are TRBV11-2 and TRBJ2-7; the D gene could be TRBD1 or TRBD2 (6 bases each). V was cut by 0 bases and J by 4 bases, with 16 bases left in between. Germline loops: CDR1 SGHAT, CDR2 FQNNGV. The CDR3 consists of 16 residues. CDR3 protein: CASSLERDTSTYEQYF. The CDR3 coding sequence is TGTGCCAGCAGCTTAGAGCGGGACACCTCAACATACGAGCAGTACTTC.

The chain employs TRBV12-5 and TRBJ2-3, with a weak D call TRBD2 (6 bases). Germline V gene data show CDR1 as LGHNT and CDR2 as FRNRAP. V gave up 1 base and J gave up 6 bases, with 8 bases separating them. The CDR3 extends over 13 amino acids. The CDR3 is CASGLGGVDTQYF. CDR3 DNA sequence: TGTGCTAGTGGTTTGGGGGGGGTCGATACGCAGTATTTT.

The rearrangement joins TRBV28 to TRBJ2-3, with 12 bases identical to TRBD2. Germline V gene data show CDR1 as MDHEN and CDR2 as SYDVKM. V was clipped by 6 bases and J by 4 bases; unmatched bases: 11. This CDR3 contains 17 residues. CDR3 loop: CASSSTPSGGAPDTQYF. CDR3 sequence (DNA): TGTGCCAGCAGCTCAACACCTAGCGGGGGGGCCCCAGATACGCAGTATTTT.

The chain uses TRBV15 and TRBJ1-2; D uncertain. Trimming removed 0 bases from V and 6 bases from J, with 14 bases in between. CDR3 length: 15 amino acids. CDR1 is LNHNV, CDR2 YYDKDF, per germline (reference sequence). CDR3 sequence (DNA): TGTGCCACCAGCAGAGAGCTGGGGATTGGCCATGGCTACACCTTC. Translating it yields CATSRELGIGHGYTF.

This sequence joins TRBV7-3 and TRBJ2-7; D tentatively fits TRBD1 or TRBD2 (5 bases each). Germline values: CDR1 SGHTA, CDR2 FQGTGA. Deletions cut 2 bases from V and 4 bases from J, with 6 bases between. This CDR3 has 12 amino acids. CDR3 in DNA: TGTGCCAGCAGCTTAGGGACGTACGAGCAGTACGTC. Encoded protein: CASSLGTYEQYV.

The CDR3 bases are TGTGCCAGCAGTTACTCCCGGACAGTTGGAAACACCATATATTTT. This sequence encodes CASSYSRTVGNTIYF. The chain uses TRBV6-5 and TRBJ1-3, with TRBD1 as a possible D gene (6 bases). The CDR3 extends over 15 amino acids. V lost 0 bases, J lost 3 bases, and 9 bases lay in between. Germline values: CDR1 MNHEY, CDR2 SVGAGI.

The gene calls are TRBV10-3 and TRBJ1-5; no clear D gene. Germline V gene lookup returns CDR1 ENHRY and CDR2 SYGVKD. V shed 10 bases and J shed 4 bases, with 11 bases lying between them. The CDR3 runs to 12 residues. The CDR3 loop reads CATKAVNQPQHF. The CDR3 nucleotides are TGTGCCACGAAGGCCGTAAATCAGCCCCAGCATTTT.

The chain employs TRBV11-2 and TRBJ1-2; TRBD1 might be the D (6 bases). Germline V gives CDR1 SGHAT, CDR2 FQNNGV. The CDR3 covers 15 residues. Trimming shortened V by 5 bases and J by 6 bases, and 19 bases separated the two germline ends. The CDR3 sequence is CASSQLRGPGNGYTF. CDR3 nucleotide sequence: TGTGCCAGCAGCCAACTCAGGGGCCCGGGGAATGGCTACACCTTC.

This chain connects TRBV10-1 to TRBJ2-1; 8 bases map to TRBD2. V was pared by 6 bases and J by 3 bases, with 4 bases of the junction left unmatched. The CDR3 has 14 amino acids. Per the germline V gene, CDR1 is WNHNN and CDR2 is SYGVQD (reference sequence). DNA of the CDR3: TGCGCCAGCAGCACCGGGACTAGCTACAATGAGCAGTTCTTC. It yields the protein CASSTGTSYNEQFF.

The CDR3 DNA is TGTGCCAGCAGGCGGACGGGGGAGCTGTTTTTT. Amino acid sequence: CASRRTGELFF. The J gene is TRBJ2-2, the V gene TRBV6-5; D gene ambiguous. This CDR3 has 11 amino acids. Germline CDR1 reads MNHEY; CDR2 reads SVGAGI. Deletions cut 6 bases from V and 8 bases from J, with 7 bases between.

The chain couples TRBV14 to TRBJ2-5, with TRBD2 matching over 8 bases. Germline assignment: CDR1 SGHDN and CDR2 FVKESK. CDR3 length: 15 amino acids. Unmatched junction bases numbered 9, after V lost 4 bases and J lost 5 bases. CDR3 in amino acids: CASSLPLAGLETQYF. In nucleotides, the CDR3 is TGTGCCAGCAGCCTGCCCCTAGCGGGTTTGGAGACCCAGTACTTC.

The chain combines TRBV7-9 with TRBJ1-3; D is unresolved. Germline CDR1 SEHNR, CDR2 FQNEAQ (reference sequence). The CDR3 contains 12 residues. Trimming took off 1 base at V and 4 bases at J, with 2 bases between the two ends. The CDR3 reads CASSLVGNTIYF. CDR3 nucleotides: TGTGCCAGCAGCTTAGTCGGAAACACCATATATTTT.

The V gene is TRBV15, the J gene TRBJ1-1; D gene uncertain. The CDR3 covers 15 residues. Germline V lookup: CDR1 LNHNV, CDR2 YYDKDF (reference sequence). The V gene lost 0 bases and the J gene lost 6 bases, with 14 bases spanning the gap. CDR3: CATSRDASDYAEAFF. The CDR3 DNA sequence: TGTGCCACCAGCAGAGATGCTTCCGACTACGCTGAAGCTTTCTTT.